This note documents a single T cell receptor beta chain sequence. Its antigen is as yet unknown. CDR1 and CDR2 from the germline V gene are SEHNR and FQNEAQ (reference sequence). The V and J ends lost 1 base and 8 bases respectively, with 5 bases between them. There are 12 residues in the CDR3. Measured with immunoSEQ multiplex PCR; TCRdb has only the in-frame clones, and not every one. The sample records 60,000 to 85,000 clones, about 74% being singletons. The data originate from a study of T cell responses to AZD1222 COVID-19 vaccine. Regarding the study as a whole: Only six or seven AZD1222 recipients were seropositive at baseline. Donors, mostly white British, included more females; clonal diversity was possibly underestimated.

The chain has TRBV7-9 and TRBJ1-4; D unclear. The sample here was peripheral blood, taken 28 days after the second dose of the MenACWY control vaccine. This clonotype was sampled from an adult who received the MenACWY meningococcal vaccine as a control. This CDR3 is CASSLETEKLFF. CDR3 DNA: TGTGCCAGCAGCTTAGAGACCGAAAAACTGTTTTTT.